This paragraph covers one T cell receptor (beta chain) sequence. No antigen is known for it. In germline, CDR1 is LGHNA, CDR2 YNFKEQ. V gave up 3 bases and J gave up 5 bases, with 16 bases separating them. CDR3 length: 16 residues. The source of the sample is a study of cytomegalovirus exposure and HLA in healthy donors. Study results and limitations: There were some public TCRs occurring in many donors, but most TCR sequences were rare. A reported reduction in N-insertions relative to the approximately 670-donor mean was seen in an Asian-associated ancestry cluster in a later analysis.

A multiplex PCR was run with 60 Vbeta primers and 13 Jbeta primers. Method: immunoSEQ multiplex PCR; TCRdb's copy keeps in-frame clones and lacks some. The sample has 140,000 to 150,000 clones; 65% to 85% are singletons. The V gene is TRBV4-2, the J gene TRBJ1-4; TRBD1 is a possible D gene (6 bases). The source of this sequence is a woman between 35 and 50 years old in good health and CMV-seropositive. Source material: PBMCs. The chain's CDR3 is CASSHPRTDLNEKLFF. The DNA of the CDR3 is TGTGCCAGCAGCCACCCGCGGACAGATCTCAATGAAAAACTGTTTTTT.